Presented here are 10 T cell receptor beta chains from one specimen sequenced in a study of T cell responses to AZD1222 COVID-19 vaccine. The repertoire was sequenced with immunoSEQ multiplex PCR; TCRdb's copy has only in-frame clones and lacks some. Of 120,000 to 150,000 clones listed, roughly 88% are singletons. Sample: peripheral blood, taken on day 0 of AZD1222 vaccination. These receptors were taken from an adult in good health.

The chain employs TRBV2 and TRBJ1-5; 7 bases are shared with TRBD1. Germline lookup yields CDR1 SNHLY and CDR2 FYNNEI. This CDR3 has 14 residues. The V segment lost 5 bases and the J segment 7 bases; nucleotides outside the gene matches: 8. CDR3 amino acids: CASSRQGGGQPQHF. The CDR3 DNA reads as TGTGCCAGCAGTAGACAGGGCGGTGGGCAGCCCCAGCATTTT. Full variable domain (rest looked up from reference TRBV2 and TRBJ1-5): EPEVTQTPSHQVTQMGQEVILRCVPISNHLYFYWYRQILGQKVEFLVSFYNNEISEKSEIFDDQFSVERPDGSNFTLKIRSTKLEDSAMYFCASSRQGGGQPQHFGDGTRLSIL.

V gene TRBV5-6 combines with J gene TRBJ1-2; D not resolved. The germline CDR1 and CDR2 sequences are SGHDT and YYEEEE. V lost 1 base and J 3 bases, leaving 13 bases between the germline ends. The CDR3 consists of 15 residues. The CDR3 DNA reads TGTGCCAGCAGCTTGAACAGCCTCTCAGACTATGGCTACACCTTC. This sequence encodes CASSLNSLSDYGYTF.

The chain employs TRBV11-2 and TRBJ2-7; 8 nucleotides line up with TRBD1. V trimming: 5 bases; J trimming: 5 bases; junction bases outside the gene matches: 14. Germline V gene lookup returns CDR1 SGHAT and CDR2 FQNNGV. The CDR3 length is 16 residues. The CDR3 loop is CASSGARTGKRNEQYF. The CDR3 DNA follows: TGTGCCAGCAGCGGGGCCCGGACAGGGAAGAGGAACGAGCAGTACTTC.

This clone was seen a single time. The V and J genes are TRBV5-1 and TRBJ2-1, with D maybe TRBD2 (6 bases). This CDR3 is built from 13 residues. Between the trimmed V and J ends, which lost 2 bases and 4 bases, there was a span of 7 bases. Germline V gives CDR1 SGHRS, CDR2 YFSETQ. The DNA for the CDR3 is TGCGCCAGCAGCTTCCGGGAGTACAATGAGCAGTTCTTC. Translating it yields CASSFREYNEQFF.

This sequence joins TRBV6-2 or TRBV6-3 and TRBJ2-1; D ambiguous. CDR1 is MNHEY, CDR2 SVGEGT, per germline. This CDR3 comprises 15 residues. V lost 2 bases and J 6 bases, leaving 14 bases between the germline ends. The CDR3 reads CASSYNRLVFNEQFF. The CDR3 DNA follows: TGTGCCAGCAGTTACAACCGACTCGTTTTCAATGAGCAGTTCTTC.

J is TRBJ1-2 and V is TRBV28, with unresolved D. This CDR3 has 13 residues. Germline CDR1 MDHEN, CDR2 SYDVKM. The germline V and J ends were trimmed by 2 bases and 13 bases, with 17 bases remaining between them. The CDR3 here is CASSLRGLQQPTF. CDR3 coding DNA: TGTGCCAGCAGTTTAAGAGGTTTACAACAGCCCACCTTC.

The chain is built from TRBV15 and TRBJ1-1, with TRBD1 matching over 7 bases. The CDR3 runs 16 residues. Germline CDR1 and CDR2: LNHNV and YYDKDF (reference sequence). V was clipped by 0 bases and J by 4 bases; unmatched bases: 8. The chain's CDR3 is CATSRDFGQVSTEAFF. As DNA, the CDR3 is TGTGCCACCAGCAGAGACTTCGGACAGGTGAGCACTGAAGCTTTCTTT.

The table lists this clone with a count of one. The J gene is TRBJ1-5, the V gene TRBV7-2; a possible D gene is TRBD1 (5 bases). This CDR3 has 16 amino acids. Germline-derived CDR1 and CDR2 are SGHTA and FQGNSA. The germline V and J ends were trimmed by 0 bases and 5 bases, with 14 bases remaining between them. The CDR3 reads CASSLANLIGDQPQHF. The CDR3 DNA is TGTGCCAGCAGCTTAGCGAACCTGATAGGGGATCAGCCCCAGCATTTT.

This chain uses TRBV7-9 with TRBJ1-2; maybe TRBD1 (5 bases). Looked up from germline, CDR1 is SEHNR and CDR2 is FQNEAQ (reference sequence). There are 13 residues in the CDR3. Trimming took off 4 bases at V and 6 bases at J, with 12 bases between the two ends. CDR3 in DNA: TGTGCCAGCAGCTCAGGAGGGGCTGATGGCTACACCTTC. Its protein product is CASSSGGADGYTF.

The CDR3 DNA is TGCAGCGTTGAAGTTTACGATTTTCCCTCTGGAAACACCATATATTTT. Its translation: CSVEVYDFPSGNTIYF. The rearrangement uses TRBV29-1 and TRBJ1-3; D remains unclear. The CDR3 has 16 amino acids. The V gene's germline CDR1 is SQVTM and CDR2 ANQGSEA. V lost 1 base and J 0 bases, leaving 13 bases between the germline ends.